The TCR beta chain described here comes from a study of STAT5B mutations in CD4+ large granular lymphocyte leukemia. TCRdb's copy holds only in-frame clones and misses some; the assay was immunoSEQ multiplex PCR. The profile shows about 30,000 clones, more than 60% of them singletons. Findings and limits, study-wide: Top patient clones used TRBV06 genes more often: 8/27 versus 2/35 in controls.

The CDR3 is 14 residues long. V gave up 1 base and J gave up 10 bases; unmatched junction bases: 8. Germline-derived CDR1 and CDR2 are SGDLS and YYNGEE. Turning to this clone: The antigen remains unidentified.

The rearrangement links TRBV9 to TRBJ2-1; 7 nucleotides match TRBD2. The specimen sequenced was CD4+ T cells from blood buffy coats. The clonotype comes from a human donor in good health. The CDR3 here is CASSVLVYGGEQFF. As DNA, the CDR3 is TGTGCCAGCAGCGTATTAGTGTACGGGGGGGAGCAGTTCTTC. The full variable domain, in which reference TRBV9 and TRBJ2-1 provide the parts outside the CDR3, is DSGVTQTPKHLITATGQRVTLRCSPRSGDLSVYWYQQSLDQGLQFLIQYYNGEERAKGNILERFSAQQFPDLHSELNLSSLELGDSALYFCASSVLVYGGEQFFGPGTRLTVL.